The present T cell receptor (beta chain) was sequenced within a study of blood T cells in healthy people across ages. Overall study results and limits: Compared with aged donors, long-lived donors showed fewer expanded clones, suggesting selection. Underestimates were what the diversity estimates from one million T cells were considered to be. Expanded clonotype shifts may have been confounded, as the donors had an unknown CMV status.

It was with a sample-barcoded 5' primer and a J-beta primer mix that a second PCR of roughly 7 to 12 cycles was run. Using its own MiXCR run on the 5' RACE reads, TCRdb lists one record per CDR3 protein. This repertoire shows 550,000 to 800,000 distinct CDR3 sequences, around 21% found once; its top ten account for more than 3%. The CDR3 length is 12 residues. J lost 5 bases, V lost 11 bases, and 8 bases had no gene match. This clonotype turned up a few times. The antigen is undetermined. Ten milliliters of peripheral blood were drawn from each donor into EDTA-treated tubes. Sequencing was performed on blood. This sequence was found in a man in his 70s in good health. The chain joins TRBV12-3 or TRBV12-4 to TRBJ2-5; 7 bases match TRBD1. CDR3 in amino acids: CASTGAWETQYF. The DNA for the CDR3 is TGTGCCTCCACAGGGGCCTGGGAGACCCAGTACTTC.